This is a list of T cell receptor beta chains from one sample in a study of blood T cell repertoires in COVID-19. The data were produced by immunoSEQ multiplex PCR, yet TCRdb's version contains in-frame clones alone and is incomplete. The sample comprises over 150,000 clones, almost 80% of which are singletons, and around 15% rests with the top ten. The source material was PBMCs or T cells enriched from blood (not recorded which). Source of these receptors: a woman aged 45-59 years who had recovered from COVID-19. The CDR3 runs from the conserved cysteine through the conserved F or W. The D gene is left open where the match is weak. Expanded clones are given a class, and other clones once, few, many or no size at all.

>.|TRBJ1-2|TRBV7-6|.
TGTGCCAGCAGCTTAGAAAGAGACTCTAACTATGGCTACACCTTC
CASSLERDSNYGYTF
>TRBD1|TRBJ1-1|TRBV9|.
TGTGCCAGCAGTGACGCGACAGGGTCTGTCACTGAAGCTTTCTTT
CASSDATGSVTEAFF
>TRBD1|TRBJ1-2|TRBV27|few
TGTGCCAGCAGTGCTGGGACAGGTGCGCTGGTCGGCTACACCTTC
CASSAGTGALVGYTF
>TRBD1|TRBJ2-6|TRBV28|.
TGTGCCAGCAGTTCTATATGGCCCAGTACCGGGACAGGGCTCTCTGGGGCCAACGTCCTGACTTTC
CASSSIWPSTGTGLSGANVLTF
>TRBD1|TRBJ2-4|TRBV7-9|.
TGTGCCAGCAGCACCAGGGGGATTGGGGCCAAAAACATTCAGTACTTC
CASSTRGIGAKNIQYF
>.|TRBJ1-5|TRBV27|once
TGTGCCAGCAGTTCCAGCAGGGGTAGCAATCAGCCCCAGCATTTT
CASSSSRGSNQPQHF
>.|TRBJ2-3|TRBV11-2|.
TGTGCCAGCAGCTTGAGGACAGATACGCAGTATTTT
CASSLRTDTQYF
>TRBD2|TRBJ2-3|TRBV5-6|.
TGTGCCAGCAGCTTAACTAGCGGGAAGGCAGATACGCAGTATTTT
CASSLTSGKADTQYF
>TRBD2|TRBJ2-3|TRBV5-4|few
TGTGCCAGCAGCCGCGGCGGGAGGGCGGGCACAGATACGCAGTATTTT
CASSRGGRAGTDTQYF
>.|TRBJ1-2|TRBV19|.
TGTGCCAGTAAGGGACTCCTAGGTGACTATGGCTACACCTTC
CASKGLLGDYGYTF
>.|TRBJ2-2|TRBV6-2/TRBV6-3|.
TGTGCCAGCAGTTTCAGGGGTGACACCGGGGAGCTGTTTTTT
CASSFRGDTGELFF
>.|TRBJ1-2|TRBV27|.
TGTGCCAGCAGTTTGAGGCAGGGTGGCTATGGCTACACCTTC
CASSLRQGGYGYTF
>.|TRBJ1-2|TRBV11-2|once
TGTGCCAGCAGCTTAGAGTTTACGGGTTATGGCTACACCTTC
CASSLEFTGYGYTF
>TRBD1|TRBJ2-2|TRBV25-1|.
TGTGCCACCGACGGGACAGGGGGACCCGGGGAGCTGTTTTTT
CATDGTGGPGELFF
>TRBD2|TRBJ2-1|TRBV4-2|medium-sized
TGTGCCAGCAGCCCCGGGACTAGCGGGACTGAGCAGTTCTTC
CASSPGTSGTEQFF
>TRBD2|TRBJ2-3|TRBV7-3|.
TGTGCCAGCAGCCGCGTTTCGAGACTAGCGGGAGGGGCCTCAGATACGCAGTATTTT
CASSRVSRLAGGASDTQYF
>TRBD1|TRBJ1-1|TRBV28|.
TGTGCCAGCAGTCAGGGGGGCTCGGGCACTGAAGCTTTCTTT
CASSQGGSGTEAFF
>.|TRBJ1-3|TRBV30|few
TGTGCCTGGAGTGTCCAGTCTGGAAACACCATATATTTT
CAWSVQSGNTIYF
>TRBD1|TRBJ1-5|TRBV2|.
TGTGCCAGCAGGACGGAGACAGGGTGGGATCAGCCCCAGCATTTT
CASRTETGWDQPQHF
>.|TRBJ1-1|TRBV18|.
TGTGCCAGCTCACCGGTCGTAGCGGACACTGAAGCTTTCTTT
CASSPVVADTEAFF
>TRBD1|TRBJ1-2|TRBV5-1|.
TGCGCCAGCAGCTCACAGGGGGCTTACTATGGCTACACCTTC
CASSSQGAYYGYTF
>TRBD2|TRBJ2-7|TRBV5-1|.
TGCGCCAGCAGCGGCAACTTAGCGGGAGCCTACGAGCAGTACTTC
CASSGNLAGAYEQYF
>.|TRBJ2-3|TRBV6-2/TRBV6-3|once
TGTGCCAGCAGTTTACATAGCGGACCCACAGATACGCAGTATTTT
CASSLHSGPTDTQYF
>.|TRBJ2-2|TRBV7-2|.
TGTGCCAGCAGCCCCAGACAGGGAGGAACCGGGGAGCTGTTTTTT
CASSPRQGGTGELFF
>.|TRBJ1-2|TRBV1|.
TGCACCAGCAGAATACCAGGCCAGAGCCGCTATGGCTACACCTTC
CTSRIPGQSRYGYTF
>TRBD1|TRBJ1-2|TRBV15|.
TGTGCCACCAGCAGCCCTGGGACAGGGGGGTATGGCTACACCTTC
CATSSPGTGGYGYTF
>.|TRBJ2-7|TRBV5-4|.
TGTGCCAGCAGCTTGGTAGCTAGCCCTGACGAGCAGTACTTC
CASSLVASPDEQYF
>.|TRBJ2-1|TRBV11-3|few
TGTGCCAGCAGCCCTCGAGACTCCTACAATGAGCAGTTCTTC
CASSPRDSYNEQFF
>TRBD1|TRBJ2-7|TRBV6-1|.
TGTGCCAGCAGTGATTGGACAGGTACTTCCTACGAGCAGTACTTC
CASSDWTGTSYEQYF
>TRBD1|TRBJ2-7|TRBV3-1/TRBV3-2|.
TGTGCCAGCAGCCAACTACAGGGGAATGGACACGAGCAGTACTTC
CASSQLQGNGHEQYF
>.|TRBJ1-5|TRBV27|many
TGTGCCAGCAGATCCATACAGGTTAATCAGCCCCAGCATTTT
CASRSIQVNQPQHF
>.|TRBJ1-2|TRBV5-4|.
TGTGCCAGCAGGCCATCCCGAAACTCTATTTATGGCTACACCTTC
CASRPSRNSIYGYTF
>TRBD1|TRBJ2-3|TRBV18|.
TGTGCCAGCTCACGCCGAGGACAGGGTAGTACAGATACGCAGTATTTT
CASSRRGQGSTDTQYF
>TRBD1|TRBJ2-5|TRBV27|few
TGTGCCAGCTCACAGGGGGTGGCTGAGTGGGAGACCCAGTACTTC
CASSQGVAEWETQYF
>TRBD1|TRBJ2-7|TRBV3-1/TRBV3-2|.
TGTGCCAGCAGCCAAGAGATGCGACAGGGAAACTACGAGCAGTACTTC
CASSQEMRQGNYEQYF
>TRBD1|TRBJ2-7|TRBV2|.
TGTGCCAGCAGGCCAACAGGGGAGCGGGAGCAGTACTTC
CASRPTGEREQYF
>.|TRBJ1-3|TRBV11-1|.
TGTGCCAGCAGCTTAATCGGTAGTCCCGGAAACACCATATATTTT
CASSLIGSPGNTIYF
>TRBD2|TRBJ2-2|TRBV7-2|few
TGTGCCAGCAGCGCCCGACTAGCGGGAGATAAGGGGGAGCTGTTTTTT
CASSARLAGDKGELFF
>TRBD1|TRBJ1-3|TRBV28|.
TGTGCCAGCAGTTTGCCCGGGACAGGGTTTACAACCATATATTTT
CASSLPGTGFTTIYF
>TRBD2|TRBJ2-1|TRBV24-1|once
TGTGCCACCAGAGGACTAGAAGGGGTTGAGCAGTTCTTC
CATRGLEGVEQFF
>.|TRBJ1-5|TRBV7-9|.
TGTGCCAGCAGCCGTGAGGCTAGCAATCAGCCCCAGCATTTT
CASSREASNQPQHF
>.|TRBJ2-3|TRBV9|.
TGTGCCAGCAGCGTACGAGGTAGCGTTCCAGATACGCAGTATTTT
CASSVRGSVPDTQYF
>TRBD1|TRBJ2-6|TRBV28|.
TGTGCCAGCAGTCTATCCGACAGGGGCTCTGGGGCCAACGTCCTGACTTTC
CASSLSDRGSGANVLTF
>.|TRBJ2-1|TRBV30|.
TGTGCCTGGAGGTTGAAATACGGGAATGAGCAGTTCTTC
CAWRLKYGNEQFF
>.|TRBJ2-1|TRBV4-2|.
TGTGCCAGCAGCCAATCTTACGGGAAAAATGAGCAGTTCTTC
CASSQSYGKNEQFF
>TRBD2|TRBJ2-7|TRBV10-3|once
TGTGCCATCAGTGGACTGGGGACTAGCGGGCCCGCACCATCCTACGAGCAGTACTTC
CAISGLGTSGPAPSYEQYF
>.|TRBJ1-4|TRBV4-1|.
TGCGCCAGCAGCCCGAACAGGGACACTAATGAAAAACTGTTTTTT
CASSPNRDTNEKLFF
>TRBD1|TRBJ1-2|TRBV2|.
TGTGCCATCGGGCCGGGACAGCTCTATGGCTACACCTTC
CAIGPGQLYGYTF
>TRBD1|TRBJ1-6|TRBV5-1|once
TGCGCCAGCAGCTCGGGACAGGGACTCGGCTTGTATAATTCACCCCTCCACTTT
CASSSGQGLGLYNSPLHF